These 19 T cell receptor beta chains were sequenced from one sample in a study of blood T cell repertoires in COVID-19. TCRdb's copy holds only in-frame clones and misses some; the assay was immunoSEQ multiplex PCR. The table records 200,000 to 250,000 clones, 82% of them present only once. Sequencing was performed on peripheral blood. Receptor source: a woman aged 80 or over with COVID-19, enrolled during active disease.

The CDR3 coding sequence is TGCGCCAGCAGTGAACAGGGGAACACTGAAGCTTTCTTT. Residues: CASSEQGNTEAFF. V usage is TRBV5-1 and J usage is TRBJ1-1; D is possibly TRBD1 (6 bases). The V gene's germline CDR1 is SGHRS and CDR2 YFSETQ. The CDR3 consists of 13 residues. The V gene lost 5 bases and the J gene lost 1 base, with 9 bases spanning the gap.

The chain recombines TRBV20-1 with TRBJ2-3; D remains ambiguous. V was shortened by 3 bases and J by 2 bases, with 9 bases between the two germline ends. The CDR3 sequence is 13 residues long. Germline CDR1 is DFQATT and CDR2 is SNEGSKA (reference sequence). In DNA form, the CDR3 reads TGCAGTGCTAGTTGGGCCGCCACAGATACGCAGTATTTT. Amino acids: CSASWAATDTQYF.

CDR3 residues: CASSQGGTGVRSEAFF. The CDR3 nucleotides are TGCGCCAGCAGCCAAGGAGGGACAGGGGTGAGGTCTGAAGCTTTCTTT. The chain has TRBV4-3 and TRBJ1-1, with 10 nucleotides matching TRBD1. Looked up from germline, CDR1 is LGHNA and CDR2 is YSLEER. This CDR3 is built from 16 residues. With V trimmed by 1 base and J by 6 bases, 8 bases remained unmatched.

The rearrangement joins TRBV4-1 to TRBJ2-5; 16 bases match TRBD2. Germline-derived CDR1 and CDR2 are MGHRA and YSYEKL. Trimming cost V 2 bases and J 4 bases; bases outside gene matches: 7. The CDR3 totals 18 residues. CDR3 sequence (DNA): TGCGCCAGCAGCCAATATGAGGGGACTAGCGGGAGGGGAGAGACCCAGTACTTC. Its protein product is CASSQYEGTSGRGETQYF.

The V gene is TRBV30, the J gene TRBJ1-5; D gene unclear. This CDR3 has 15 amino acids. Germline V gene sequence: CDR1 GTSNPN, CDR2 SVGIG (reference sequence). Deletions cut 0 bases from V and 3 bases from J, with 12 bases between. The CDR3 region is CAWSVGRLLNQPQHF. As DNA, the CDR3 is TGTGCCTGGAGTGTTGGCAGGCTGCTCAATCAGCCCCAGCATTTT.

The rearrangement joins TRBV30 to TRBJ1-5, with D uncertain. This CDR3 region has 14 residues. The V end lost 7 bases, the J end lost 3 bases, and 16 bases lay between the germline ends. CDR1 and CDR2 from the germline V gene are GTSNPN and SVGIG (reference sequence). DNA of the CDR3: TGTGCCTCGAGCGGTCAGGCGACCAATCAGCCCCAGCATTTT. Translating it yields CASSGQATNQPQHF.

The chain links TRBV7-3 to TRBJ2-4, with TRBD2 identical over 7 bases. V lost 0 bases, J lost 0 bases, and 8 bases stayed unmatched. This CDR3 comprises 18 residues. Looked up from germline, CDR1 is SGHTA and CDR2 is FQGTGA. This CDR3 is CASSLTEGGRLAKNIQYF. CDR3 coding DNA: TGTGCCAGCAGCTTAACAGAGGGAGGGCGACTAGCCAAAAACATTCAGTACTTC.

As DNA, the CDR3 is TGTGCCAGCAGCGGCCGGGACAGAGACACCGGGGAGCTGTTTTTT. Its protein is CASSGRDRDTGELFF. The chain carries TRBV7-9 and TRBJ2-2; 7 bases are shared with TRBD1. Germline loops: CDR1 SEHNR, CDR2 FQNEAQ (reference sequence). The CDR3 contains 15 residues. V lost 5 bases to trimming and J lost 3 bases; unmatched junction nucleotides: 6.

The genes are TRBV2 and TRBJ2-3; 7 bases agree with TRBD2. The CDR3 is made up of 12 amino acids. Germline-derived CDR1 and CDR2 are SNHLY and FYNNEI. The trim removed 9 bases at V and 6 bases at J, leaving 6 bases unmatched. CDR3 coding DNA: TGTGCCAGTCGGACCGGGGGGGATACGCAGTATTTT. Translating it yields CASRTGGDTQYF.

The J gene is TRBJ1-1, the V gene TRBV18, with a tentative D call TRBD1 (5 bases). CDR1 is KGHSH and CDR2 is LQKENI in the germline V gene. With 3 bases removed from V and 6 bases from J, the gap between germline ends came to 17 bases. This CDR3 is 15 amino acids long. The CDR3 is CASSPSEVGRAEAFF. In DNA, the CDR3 is TGTGCCAGCTCACCTTCTGAGGTAGGCAGGGCTGAAGCTTTCTTT.

The chain uses TRBV6-6 and TRBJ2-1; 9 nucleotides match TRBD1. V gave up 6 bases and J gave up 3 bases; unmatched junction bases: 6. The CDR3 has 15 amino acids. The germline gives CDR1 MNHNY, CDR2 SVGAGI (reference sequence). The CDR3 reads CASRRPGQGYNEQFF. CDR3 nucleotide sequence: TGTGCCAGCAGAAGGCCGGGACAGGGCTACAATGAGCAGTTCTTC.

In its sample, this clone was seen once. This chain links TRBV30 with TRBJ2-1; the D gene is possibly TRBD1 (6 bases). Trimming took 8 bases from V and 10 from J, leaving 18 bases between them. Germline lookup yields CDR1 GTSNPN and CDR2 SVGIG (reference sequence). The CDR3 is 12 residues long. The CDR3 loop reads CAGAAGAREQFF. DNA for the CDR3: TGTGCCGGGGCGGCAGGGGCTCGGGAGCAGTTCTTC.

The table lists this clone with a count of one. This chain uses TRBV30 with TRBJ1-4, with 9 nucleotides matching TRBD1. V dropped 7 bases and J dropped 8; count of bases not matched to a gene: 17. The CDR3 is 16 amino acids. The germline gives CDR1 GTSNPN, CDR2 SVGIG (reference sequence). Here the CDR3 DNA reads TGTGCCTTGCGACTACGGCCCGGGACAGGGCGGGAAAAACTGTTTTTT. Translation gives CALRLRPGTGREKLFF.

The chain links TRBV7-3 to TRBJ1-1; D unclear. CDR1 SGHTA and CDR2 FQGTGA come from the germline V gene. V lost 5 bases and J 6 bases, leaving 19 bases between the germline ends. The CDR3 has 15 amino acids. DNA of the CDR3: TGTGCCAGCAGCCCCGTATTGTCGGGTAACGCTGAAGCTTTCTTT. As protein: CASSPVLSGNAEAFF.

This clone was recorded a few times. The chain recombines TRBV5-4 with TRBJ2-2; 8 positions agree with TRBD2. Germline-derived CDR1 and CDR2 are SGHNT and YYREEE (reference sequence). V lost 2 bases and J lost 7; bases outside the gene matches: 7. This CDR3 spans 15 amino acids. The CDR3 protein is CASSFFSGSIGELFF. The CDR3 coding sequence is TGTGCCAGCAGCTTTTTCAGCGGGAGTATCGGGGAGCTGTTTTTT.

This chain links TRBV3-1 (or the pseudogene TRBV3-2) with TRBJ1-3; tentatively, D is TRBD1 (5 bases). Germline V gene data show CDR1 as LGHDT and CDR2 as YNNKEL (reference sequence). The CDR3 runs to 12 residues. V was cut by 10 bases and J by 4 bases, with 11 bases left in between. This chain's CDR3 is CATSGGGNTIYF. The CDR3 region has the DNA TGTGCCACGTCGGGGGGGGGAAACACCATATATTTT.

The chain is built from TRBV5-1 and TRBJ1-1, with D tentatively TRBD1 (5 bases). The CDR3 spans 14 residues. V lost 1 base to trimming and J lost 0 bases, with 7 bases between them. Germline CDR1 reads SGHRS; CDR2 reads YFSETQ. Here the CDR3 reads CASSLQTVNTEAFF. CDR3 nucleotides: TGCGCCAGCAGCTTGCAGACAGTGAACACTGAAGCTTTCTTT.

The V gene is TRBV28, the J gene TRBJ1-4; 9 positions match TRBD1. J gave up 7 bases and V 8 bases, and 2 bases lay outside the gene matches. The CDR3 sequence is 12 residues long. Germline V gives CDR1 MDHEN, CDR2 SYDVKM. CDR3 DNA: TGTGCCAGCGGGACAGGGAGTGAAAAACTGTTTTTT. This codes for CASGTGSEKLFF.

V gene TRBV29-1 combines with J gene TRBJ2-2; 10 nucleotides align to TRBD2. V gave up 6 bases and J gave up 2 bases; unmatched junction bases: 3. Germline CDR1 and CDR2: SQVTM and ANQGSEA. The CDR3 covers 14 residues. CDR3 in amino acids: CSVPSGGNTGELFF. DNA of the CDR3: TGCAGCGTGCCTAGCGGGGGTAACACCGGGGAGCTGTTTTTT.